One and the same sample provided the 17 T cell receptor beta chains below, sequenced in a study of CD8 T cells in Susac syndrome. With random hexamers, roughly 0.45 to 1 ug RNA was reverse transcribed. TCRdb redid the calling of the immunoSEQ multiplex PCR reads with MiXCR, one entry per CDR3 protein. In the table there are approximately 110,000 distinct CDR3 sequences, around 94% of which are singletons. The sample was CD4+ T cells from PBMCs. The receptors shown here come from a human donor in good health.

This sequence joins TRBV20-1 and TRBJ2-1; no firm D call. The V gene's germline CDR1 is DFQATT and CDR2 SNEGSKA (reference sequence). V shed 1 base and J shed 0 bases, with 13 bases lying between them. The CDR3 extends over 16 amino acids. In DNA form, the CDR3 reads TGCAGTGCTAGAGTAAATGCGGCAAGCTCCTACAATGAGCAGTTCTTC. Translated: CSARVNAASSYNEQFF.

This clonotype was seen only a few times. V gene TRBV29-1 combines with J gene TRBJ2-7, with 9 positions matching TRBD1. Germline V gene sequence: CDR1 SQVTM, CDR2 ANQGSEA. The CDR3 contains 12 residues. V was clipped by 5 bases and J by 6 bases; unmatched bases: 5. The CDR3 loop is CSVWTGAGEQYF. CDR3 sequence (DNA): TGCAGCGTTTGGACAGGGGCTGGCGAGCAGTACTTC.

This chain connects TRBV29-1 to TRBJ2-1; 7 bases are shared with TRBD2. V was clipped by 3 bases and J by 8 bases; unmatched bases: 7. The germline V gene encodes CDR1 SQVTM and CDR2 ANQGSEA. This CDR3 is 13 amino acids long. The CDR3 DNA sequence: TGCAGCGTTGATGGCCTTGGGGGGGATGAGCAGTTCTTC. This sequence encodes CSVDGLGGDEQFF.

The rearrangement joins TRBV4-1 to TRBJ2-5, with 14 bases matching TRBD2. CDR3 size: 17 residues. The trim removed 2 bases at V and 5 bases at J, leaving 7 bases unmatched. The germline V gene encodes CDR1 MGHRA and CDR2 YSYEKL. This chain's CDR3 is CASSQQTSGRARETQYF. CDR3 DNA: TGCGCCAGCAGCCAACAGACTAGCGGGAGGGCCAGGGAGACCCAGTACTTC.

The chain recombines TRBV30 with TRBJ2-1; 11 bases align to TRBD2. The J segment lost 2 bases and the V segment lost 5 bases, leaving 11 bases of the junction unmatched. CDR1 and CDR2 from the germline V gene are GTSNPN and SVGIG (reference sequence). CDR3 length: 17 amino acids. CDR3 region: CAWDVSRTSGPYNEQFF. The CDR3 DNA sequence: TGTGCCTGGGATGTTTCCCGGACTAGCGGGCCCTACAATGAGCAGTTCTTC.

The chain uses TRBV6-7 and TRBJ2-7; a weak D match, TRBD1 (5 bases). TRBV6-7 is flagged as an ORF with uncertain function. This CDR3 is built from 19 residues. Trimming pared 6 bases from V and 2 bases from J, leaving 29 bases between. The CDR3, as DNA: TGTGCCAGCAGGCCTCTATACCATACCAGGGCCACTATACCCTACGAGCAGTACTTC. Its protein product is CASRPLYHTRATIPYEQYF.

CDR3 nucleotides: TGTGCCAGCAGCAGGAGCGGGAGGTCCCACTACGAGCAGTACTTC. This sequence encodes CASSRSGRSHYEQYF. The V and J genes are TRBV13 and TRBJ2-7; 9 bases are a match to TRBD2. J was trimmed by 3 bases and V by 5 bases; bases with no gene match: 8. The length of the CDR3 is 15 residues. The germline V gene has CDR1 PRHDT and CDR2 FYEKMQ (reference sequence).

J is TRBJ2-5 and V is TRBV7-2; D gene ambiguous. V lost 5 bases and J 5 bases, leaving 9 bases between the germline ends. The length of the CDR3 is 12 residues. CDR1 SGHTA and CDR2 FQGNSA come from the germline V gene. CDR3: CASSLSLETQYF. Here the CDR3 DNA reads TGTGCCAGCAGCCTGTCATTGGAGACCCAGTACTTC.

This chain connects TRBV25-1 to TRBJ1-1; D perhaps matches TRBD1 (5 bases). This CDR3 region has 21 residues. Trimming left V 2 bases short and J 4 bases short, with 32 bases between. The V gene's germline CDR1 is MGHDK and CDR2 SYGVNS. The CDR3 sequence: CASSERPGCRENTKCVTEAFF. CDR3 sequence (DNA): TGTGCCAGCAGTGAAAGGCCCGGGTGCAGGGAGAATACAAAGTGCGTCACTGAAGCTTTCTTT.

This sequence joins TRBV5-6 and TRBJ2-6, with a tentative D call TRBD1 (6 bases). CDR3 length: 16 residues. CDR1 and CDR2 (germline): SGHDT, YYEEEE. V was clipped by 3 bases and J by 2 bases, with 12 bases between them. CDR3 residues: CASSWARDTGANVLTF. CDR3 sequence (DNA): TGTGCCAGCAGCTGGGCCCGGGACACTGGGGCCAACGTCCTGACTTTC.

The chain links TRBV5-1 to TRBJ1-1; D perhaps matches TRBD1 (6 bases). Trimming took 0 bases from V and 5 from J, leaving 14 bases between them. CDR1 and CDR2 from the germline V gene are SGHRS and YFSETQ. The CDR3 contains 15 residues. This chain's CDR3 is CASSLEGTPRTEAFF. CDR3 DNA: TGCGCCAGCAGCTTGGAGGGGACACCCAGGACTGAAGCTTTCTTT.

The CDR3 is CSARQGQRVYGYTF. CDR3 bases: TGCAGTGCTCGCCAGGGACAGAGAGTCTATGGCTACACCTTC. The chain recombines TRBV20-1 with TRBJ1-2; 7 bases are shared with TRBD1. Germline lookup yields CDR1 DFQATT and CDR2 SNEGSKA (reference sequence). V was pared by 5 bases and J by 4 bases, with 10 bases of the junction left unmatched. The length of the CDR3 is 14 residues.

The chain carries TRBV19 and TRBJ1-1; perhaps TRBD1 as D (6 bases). The length of the CDR3 is 16 residues. Germline V gene data show CDR1 as LNHDA and CDR2 as SQIVND (reference sequence). Trimming took off 5 bases at V and 3 bases at J, with 19 bases between the two ends. The CDR3 DNA reads as TGTGCCAGTAGTCGAGGGGGAAGTTACACGGACACTGAAGCTTTCTTT. This sequence encodes CASSRGGSYTDTEAFF.

This clonotype showed up just once. This rearrangement joins TRBV12-3 or TRBV12-4 to TRBJ2-3, with 7 bases fitting TRBD1. The V gene end was trimmed by 7 bases and the J gene end by 3 bases; junction bases not matched to a gene: 7. This CDR3 contains 14 residues. This chain's CDR3 is CASNDRVRTDTQYF. CDR3 nucleotides: TGTGCCAGCAACGACAGGGTCCGAACAGATACGCAGTATTTT.

This sequence joins TRBV7-2 and TRBJ2-5; weak D call: TRBD1 (7 bases). Germline loops: CDR1 SGHTA, CDR2 FQGNSA. The CDR3 has 16 residues. Trimming cost V 5 bases and J 3 bases, with 19 bases left between them. The CDR3 nucleotides read TGTGCCAGCAGCCCAGGTTGGGGGGACAGCAAAGAGACCCAGTACTTC. It specifies CASSPGWGDSKETQYF.

The V gene is TRBV3-1, the J gene TRBJ2-2, with 9 bases aligning to TRBD2. Germline values: CDR1 LGHDT, CDR2 YNNKEL (reference sequence). The V segment lost 4 bases and the J segment 0 bases; nucleotides outside the gene matches: 6. The CDR3 loop spans 17 amino acids. The CDR3 loop reads CASSRGAGGSNTGELFF. The CDR3 DNA reads as TGTGCCAGCAGCCGAGGAGCGGGAGGTTCGAACACCGGGGAGCTGTTTTTT.

J is TRBJ1-1 and V is TRBV6-6; tentatively, D is TRBD1 (5 bases). The CDR3 contains 12 residues. Trimming shortened V by 7 bases and J by 2 bases, and 8 bases separated the two germline ends. Per the germline V gene, CDR1 is MNHNY and CDR2 is SVGAGI (reference sequence). The CDR3 protein is CASKQDNTEAFF. For the CDR3, the DNA is TGTGCCAGCAAACAGGATAACACTGAAGCTTTCTTT.